This T cell receptor (beta chain) was obtained from a study of radiation and T cells in renal cell carcinoma. The repertoire was sequenced with immunoSEQ multiplex PCR; TCRdb's copy has only in-frame clones and lacks some. This sample has approximately 140,000 clones, with about 87% found just once. Time point given: baseline pretreatment blood. Treatment indicated: 15 Gy SBRT to primary tumor, nephrectomy 4 weeks later. This CDR3 comprises 12 residues. Germline assignment: CDR1 SGHRS and CDR2 YFSETQ. The V and J ends lost 5 bases and 4 bases respectively, with 7 bases between them. Sequences were derived from blood, sampled from a patient whose treatment included radiotherapy and nephrectomy. The origin of this receptor is a woman aged 70-85 years with renal cell carcinoma. This chain links TRBV5-1 with TRBJ1-3; D is uncertain. The CDR3 nucleotides read TGCGCCAGCAGAGACGGGGGAAACACCATATATTTT. It encodes CASRDGGNTIYF.